This TCR beta chain was sequenced in a study of shared clonotypes between healthy human individuals. Using immunoSEQ multiplex PCR, the repertoire was profiled, and TCRdb retains in-frame clones only, with some absent. The data hold fewer than 800,000 clones, with roughly nine tenths observed a single time. Per the germline V gene, CDR1 is MDHEN and CDR2 is SYDVKM. The CDR3 is 14 amino acids. Trimming pared 1 base from V and 2 bases from J, leaving 7 bases between. Naivety among CD8 cells was defined by CD45RO negativity and positive CCR7 selection, thereby excluding terminally differentiated effector memory CD45RA+ cells.

The clonotype comes from a man younger than 40 in good health. The rearrangement joins TRBV28 to TRBJ2-3; no reliable D call. Input material: naive CD8+ T cells sorted from blood. CDR3 amino acids: CASSLSGTTDTQYF. The CDR3 nucleotides read TGTGCCAGCAGTTTATCCGGTACCACAGATACGCAGTATTTT.